This TCR beta chain was documented in a study of cytomegalovirus exposure and HLA in healthy donors. General study results and limits: Apparent HLA restriction characterized most CMV-associated TCR beta chains in a later analysis. Later findings reportedly placed an Asian-associated ancestry cluster below the approximately 630-donor mean for N-insertions.

About this clone itself: Its matching antigen is unknown.

13 Jbeta primers and 60 Vbeta primers were used for the PCR. The assay was immunoSEQ multiplex PCR, and TCRdb's table has in-frame clones only and misses some. This listing includes about 190,000 clones. Germline assignment: CDR1 MNHEY and CDR2 SMNVEV (reference sequence). CDR3 length: 15 amino acids. The V segment lost 4 bases and the J segment 7 bases; nucleotides outside the gene matches: 13. The TCR was taken from a woman aged 30 to 39 in good health and CMV-seropositive. The rearrangement joins TRBV27 to TRBJ2-7; 7 bases agree with TRBD2. The sample was PBMCs. CDR3 in amino acids: CASSSRTRAEIEQYF. For the CDR3, the DNA is TGTGCCAGCAGTTCCCGGACTAGGGCCGAGATTGAGCAGTACTTC.